Below, 14 T cell receptor beta chains from the same sample are listed, as sequenced in a study of Ad26.COV2.S vaccination and SARS-CoV-2 variants. The data were produced by immunoSEQ multiplex PCR, yet TCRdb's version contains in-frame clones alone and is incomplete. This sample has about 180,000 clones, with about 83% found just once. The input for sequencing was peripheral blood, taken after recovery from COVID-19. These TCRs come from a human donor who had recovered from COVID-19.

The chain uses TRBV5-1 and TRBJ1-4, with D hard to call. Germline V gene lookup returns CDR1 SGHRS and CDR2 YFSETQ. CDR3 length: 15 amino acids. With 4 bases removed from V and 2 bases from J, the gap between germline ends came to 12 bases. The chain's CDR3 is CASSAGSSTNEKLFF. The CDR3 DNA sequence: TGCGCCAGCAGCGCAGGATCATCCACTAATGAAAAACTGTTTTTT.

This rearrangement joins TRBV4-1 to TRBJ2-1; maybe TRBD2 (5 bases). V lost 0 bases and J 0 bases, leaving 15 bases between the germline ends. Germline CDR1 is MGHRA and CDR2 is YSYEKL. The CDR3 contains 18 residues. CDR3 nucleotides: TGCGCCAGCAGCCAAGAGGATCCTGCTAGCTTCTCCTACAATGAGCAGTTCTTC. As protein: CASSQEDPASFSYNEQFF.

In its sample, this clone was seen a few times. J is TRBJ1-1 and V is TRBV29-1, with D possibly being TRBD1 (5 bases). CDR1 is SQVTM and CDR2 is ANQGSEA in the germline V gene. This CDR3 spans 13 amino acids. V lost 2 bases and J lost 0, with 7 bases in between. The CDR3 loop reads CSVEIQVNTEAFF. CDR3 DNA sequence: TGCAGCGTTGAAATACAGGTGAACACTGAAGCTTTCTTT.

This sequence joins TRBV10-2 and TRBJ2-7; D unresolved. V was pared by 2 bases and J by 4 bases, with 6 bases between. The CDR3 spans 12 residues. CDR1 is WSHSY, CDR2 SAAADI, per germline. CDR3 nucleotides: TGCGCCAGCAGTGAGCAAGATTACGAGCAGTACTTC. As protein: CASSEQDYEQYF.

The chain joins TRBV6-4 to TRBJ2-5, with a possible D match to TRBD2 (5 bases). CDR1 is MRHNA, CDR2 SNTAGT, per germline. Trimming took off 4 bases at V and 4 bases at J, with 16 bases between the two ends. This CDR3 contains 15 residues. The CDR3 sequence is CASSGPGSGGETQYF. In DNA, the CDR3 is TGTGCCAGCAGTGGCCCGGGGAGCGGAGGAGAGACCCAGTACTTC.

CDR3 amino acids: CASSFSRGTGSEQYF. In DNA, the CDR3 is TGTGCCAGCAGTTTCTCCCGCGGGACAGGGAGCGAGCAGTACTTC. The gene calls are TRBV27 and TRBJ2-7, with 9 bases that match TRBD1. J lost 6 bases, V lost 3 bases, and 9 bases had no gene match. Germline V CDR1 and CDR2: MNHEY, SMNVEV (reference sequence). This CDR3 spans 15 amino acids.

This chain links TRBV28 with TRBJ2-6, with 8 positions matching TRBD1. This CDR3 is built from 16 residues. V shed 4 bases and J 0 bases; nucleotides not matched to a gene: 2. Germline V lookup: CDR1 MDHEN, CDR2 SYDVKM. CDR3 sequence (DNA): TGTGCCAGCAGTTCCCAGGGGGCCTCTGGGGCCAACGTCCTGACTTTC. Its protein product is CASSSQGASGANVLTF. Full variable domain (outside the CDR3, taken from reference TRBV28 and TRBJ2-6): DVKVTQSSRYLVKRTGEKVFLECVQDMDHENMFWYRQDPGLGLRLIYFSYDVKMKEKGDIPEGYSVSREKKERFSLILESASTNQTSMYLCASSSQGASGANVLTFGAGSRLTVL.

This clone was recorded a few times. The J gene is TRBJ1-2, the V gene TRBV7-3; TRBD1 agrees at 8 bases. Per germline, CDR1 SGHTA and CDR2 FQGTGA. The CDR3 loop spans 14 amino acids. V gave up 6 bases and J gave up 5 bases; unmatched junction bases: 8. The CDR3 DNA reads as TGTGCCAGCAGTCCAGACAGGGGACCTTATGGCTACACCTTC. Translating it yields CASSPDRGPYGYTF. Combining the CDR3 with reference TRBV7-3 and TRBJ1-2 gives the whole variable domain GAGVSQTPSNKVTEKGKYVELRCDPISGHTALYWYRQSLGQGPEFLIYFQGTGAADDSGLPNDRFFAVRPEGSVSTLKIQRTERGDSAVYLCASSPDRGPYGYTFGSGTRLTVV.

This chain joins TRBV6-5 and TRBJ2-7, with 8 bases lining up with TRBD1. The CDR3 contains 13 residues. V lost 5 bases and J lost 6; bases outside the gene matches: 6. Germline loops: CDR1 MNHEY, CDR2 SVGAGI. CDR3 nucleotide sequence: TGTGCCAGCAGTCGGACAGGGAAAGTCGAGCAGTACTTC. As protein: CASSRTGKVEQYF.

The genes are TRBV27 and TRBJ2-2; a possible D gene is TRBD1 (6 bases). The CDR3 consists of 16 residues. The germline gives CDR1 MNHEY, CDR2 SMNVEV (reference sequence). Trimming took off 5 bases at V and 1 base at J, with 14 bases between the two ends. The CDR3 spells CASSHPGTLNTGELFF. CDR3 bases: TGTGCCAGCAGTCACCCAGGGACACTGAACACCGGGGAGCTGTTTTTT.

The rearrangement joins TRBV5-6 to TRBJ1-2, with 9 bases aligning to TRBD1. CDR1 and CDR2 (germline): SGHDT, YYEEEE. The CDR3 is made up of 17 amino acids. V shed 4 bases and J 2 bases; nucleotides not matched to a gene: 12. CDR3 sequence reads: CASSANRDRAYNYGYTF. The CDR3 DNA follows: TGTGCCAGCAGCGCAAACCGGGACAGGGCTTACAACTATGGCTACACCTTC.

The chain recombines TRBV2 with TRBJ1-2; D may be TRBD1 (6 bases). The V and J ends lost 7 bases and 8 bases respectively, with 23 bases between them. This CDR3 spans 15 amino acids. Looked up from germline, CDR1 is SNHLY and CDR2 is FYNNEI. CDR3 amino acids: CASTLRQAQRRGYTF. The CDR3 DNA sequence: TGTGCCAGCACCCTCAGACAGGCCCAGCGGCGGGGCTACACCTTC.

The rearrangement links TRBV12-3 or TRBV12-4 to TRBJ1-2; D remains unclear. The germline V and J ends were trimmed by 3 bases and 0 bases, with 5 bases remaining between them. The CDR3 loop spans 13 amino acids. As DNA, the CDR3 is TGTGCCAGCAGTTTTACAGCTAACTATGGCTACACCTTC. This codes for CASSFTANYGYTF.

The chain links TRBV7-9 to TRBJ2-7; D not certain. Per the germline V gene, CDR1 is SEHNR and CDR2 is FQNEAQ (reference sequence). Trimming cost V 7 bases and J 4 bases, with 17 bases left between them. This CDR3 is built from 14 residues. CDR3 nucleotides: TGTGCCAGCATCAAGGACGGCAGCTCATACGAGCAGTACTTC. Its translation is CASIKDGSSYEQYF.